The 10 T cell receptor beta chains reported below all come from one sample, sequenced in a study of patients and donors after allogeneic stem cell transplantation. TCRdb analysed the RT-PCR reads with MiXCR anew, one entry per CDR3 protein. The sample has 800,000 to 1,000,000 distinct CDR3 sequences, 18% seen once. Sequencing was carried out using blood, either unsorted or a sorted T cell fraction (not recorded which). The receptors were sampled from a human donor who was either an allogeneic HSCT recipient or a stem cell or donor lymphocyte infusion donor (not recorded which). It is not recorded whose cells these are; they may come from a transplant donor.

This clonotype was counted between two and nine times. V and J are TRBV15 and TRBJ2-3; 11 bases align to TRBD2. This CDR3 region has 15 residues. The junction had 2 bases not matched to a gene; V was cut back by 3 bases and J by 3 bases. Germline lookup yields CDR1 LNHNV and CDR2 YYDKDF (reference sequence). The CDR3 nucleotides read TGTGCCACCAGCAGCCGGACTAGCGGGACAGATACGCAGTATTTT. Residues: CATSSRTSGTDTQYF. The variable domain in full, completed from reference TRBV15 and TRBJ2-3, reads DAMVIQNPRYQVTQFGKPVTLSCSQTLNHNVMYWYQQKSSQAPKLLFHYYDKDFNNEADTPDNFQSRRPNTSFCFLDIRSPGLGDTAMYLCATSSRTSGTDTQYFGPGTRLTVL.

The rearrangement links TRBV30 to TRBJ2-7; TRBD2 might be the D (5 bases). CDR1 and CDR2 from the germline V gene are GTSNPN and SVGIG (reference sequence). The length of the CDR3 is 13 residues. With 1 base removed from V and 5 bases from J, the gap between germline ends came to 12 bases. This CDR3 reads CAWSAGEGHEQYF. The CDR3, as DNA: TGTGCCTGGAGTGCTGGAGAGGGCCACGAGCAGTACTTC.

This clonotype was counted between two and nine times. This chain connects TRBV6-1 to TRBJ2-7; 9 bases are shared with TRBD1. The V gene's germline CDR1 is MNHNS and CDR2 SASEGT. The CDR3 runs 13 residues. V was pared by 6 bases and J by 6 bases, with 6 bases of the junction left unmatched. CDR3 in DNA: TGTGCCAGCAGACGGGACAGGGCGTCCGAGCAGTACTTC. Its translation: CASRRDRASEQYF.

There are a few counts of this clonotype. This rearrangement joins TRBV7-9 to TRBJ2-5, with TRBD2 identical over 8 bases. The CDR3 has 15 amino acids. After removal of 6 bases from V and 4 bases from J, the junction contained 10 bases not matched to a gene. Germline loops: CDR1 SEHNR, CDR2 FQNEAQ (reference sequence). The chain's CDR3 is CASSYTGLGSETQYF. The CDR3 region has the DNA TGTGCCAGCAGTTACACGGGACTAGGATCAGAGACCCAGTACTTC.

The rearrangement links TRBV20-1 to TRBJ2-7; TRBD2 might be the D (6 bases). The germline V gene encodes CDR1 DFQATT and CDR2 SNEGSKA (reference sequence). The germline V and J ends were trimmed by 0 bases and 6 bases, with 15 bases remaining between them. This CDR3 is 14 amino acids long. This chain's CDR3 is CSAREQGGRLEQYF. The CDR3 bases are TGCAGTGCTAGAGAGCAGGGAGGTCGGCTCGAGCAGTACTTC.

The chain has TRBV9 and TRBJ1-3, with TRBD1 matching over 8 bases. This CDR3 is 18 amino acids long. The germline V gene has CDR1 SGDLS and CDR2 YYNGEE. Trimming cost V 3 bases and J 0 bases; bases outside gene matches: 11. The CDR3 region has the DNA TGTGCCAGCAGCGCGGGCACCGGGACAGGCCTCTCTGGAAACACCATATATTTT. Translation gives CASSAGTGTGLSGNTIYF.

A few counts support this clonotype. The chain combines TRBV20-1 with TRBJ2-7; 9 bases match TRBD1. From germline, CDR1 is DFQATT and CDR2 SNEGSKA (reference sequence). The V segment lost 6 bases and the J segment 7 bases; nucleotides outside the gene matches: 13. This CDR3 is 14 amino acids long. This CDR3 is CSAPAQDRGLEQYF. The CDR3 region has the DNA TGCAGTGCCCCCGCTCAGGACAGGGGACTGGAGCAGTACTTC.

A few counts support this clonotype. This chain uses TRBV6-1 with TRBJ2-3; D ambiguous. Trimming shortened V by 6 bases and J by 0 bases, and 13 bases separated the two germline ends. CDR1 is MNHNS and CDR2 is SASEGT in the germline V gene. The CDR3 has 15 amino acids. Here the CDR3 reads CASSPDIGSTDTQYF. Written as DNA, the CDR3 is TGTGCCAGCAGCCCCGACATTGGGAGCACAGATACGCAGTATTTT.

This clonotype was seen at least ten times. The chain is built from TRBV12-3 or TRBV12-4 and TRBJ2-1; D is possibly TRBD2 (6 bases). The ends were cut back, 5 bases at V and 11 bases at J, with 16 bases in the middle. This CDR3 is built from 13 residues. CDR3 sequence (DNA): TGTGCCAGCAGTACGACGGACTACCCGAAGCAGTTCTTC. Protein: CASSTTDYPKQFF.

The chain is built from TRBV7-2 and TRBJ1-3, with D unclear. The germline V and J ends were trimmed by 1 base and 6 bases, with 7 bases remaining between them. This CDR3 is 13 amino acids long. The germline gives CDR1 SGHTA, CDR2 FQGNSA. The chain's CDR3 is CASSLDRENTIYF. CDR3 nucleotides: TGTGCCAGCAGCTTAGATAGGGAAAACACCATATATTTT.